The 9 T cell receptor beta chains given below trace back to one sample, sequenced in a study of T cells in Graves' hyperthyroidism and ophthalmopathy. From RNA transcripts, TCR beta CDR3 regions were amplified. The study used the HTBI primer set for a first-round RT-PCR of the TCR CDR3. TCRdb recomputed calls from the multiplex PCR reads with MiXCR, one row per CDR3 protein. The sample consists of hundreds of thousands of distinct CDR3 sequences, around a quarter of them appearing once. The sample taken for sequencing was blood. The receptors here all came from a woman in her twenties or thirties with Graves' ophthalmopathy.

This clonotype was counted at least ten times. V and J are TRBV19 and TRBJ1-5, with D unclear. CDR1 and CDR2 (germline): LNHDA, SQIVND (reference sequence). The CDR3 has 16 amino acids. With 7 bases removed from V and 2 bases from J, the gap between germline ends came to 18 bases. The CDR3 loop is CASKEEDADGNQPQHF. Written as DNA, the CDR3 is TGTGCCAGTAAGGAAGAAGATGCCGATGGCAATCAGCCCCAGCATTTT.

This clonotype was observed many times. The chain employs TRBV30 and TRBJ1-1; D is unresolved. There are 10 residues in the CDR3. Trimming pared 5 bases from V and 5 bases from J, leaving 6 bases between. The germline V gene has CDR1 GTSNPN and CDR2 SVGIG (reference sequence). The CDR3 here is CAWGRTEAFF. DNA of the CDR3: TGTGCCTGGGGACGGACTGAAGCTTTCTTT.

This clonotype was seen repeatedly, ten times or more. This chain links TRBV27 with TRBJ2-7, with TRBD2 matching over 7 bases. The V gene end was trimmed by 0 bases and the J gene end by 5 bases; junction bases not matched to a gene: 13. Germline V gives CDR1 MNHEY, CDR2 SMNVEV (reference sequence). The CDR3 extends over 17 amino acids. The CDR3 is CASSLSLGGGGKNEQYF. The CDR3 nucleotides read TGTGCCAGCAGTTTATCGTTGGGAGGCGGGGGAAAGAACGAGCAGTACTTC.

This clonotype came up many times. The gene calls are TRBV6-2 or TRBV6-3 and TRBJ2-7; 11 nucleotides align to TRBD1. The CDR3 extends over 14 amino acids. Germline V lookup: CDR1 MNHEY, CDR2 SVGEGT. V shed 5 bases, J shed 5 bases, and the junction held 5 bases outside the gene matches. CDR3 nucleotide sequence: TGTGCCAGCAGTCGGGACAGGGGGGTCGACGAGCAGTACTTC. The encoded protein is CASSRDRGVDEQYF.

This clonotype came up many times. This chain joins TRBV2 and TRBJ2-7; 9 bases match TRBD2. The CDR3 is 12 amino acids. Per the germline V gene, CDR1 is SNHLY and CDR2 is FYNNEI. With 8 bases clipped from V and 5 bases from J, the junction kept 4 bases outside the gene matches. CDR3 nucleotide sequence: TGTGCCAGCTATAAGCGGGGGGACGAGCAGTACTTC. The encoded protein is CASYKRGDEQYF.

This clonotype appeared a few times. The chain is built from TRBV19 and TRBJ1-2; possible D gene TRBD1, 6 bases. V lost 0 bases and J lost 8, with 16 bases in between. The CDR3 spans 15 residues. Germline V gives CDR1 LNHDA, CDR2 SQIVND (reference sequence). This CDR3 reads CASSIDRGLQGGYTF. The CDR3 DNA sequence: TGTGCCAGTAGTATAGACAGGGGACTTCAAGGAGGCTACACCTTC.

The chain is built from TRBV6-1 and TRBJ2-7; the D is unclear. CDR1 is MNHNS, CDR2 SASEGT, per germline. Between the trimmed V and J ends, which lost 8 bases and 5 bases, there was a span of 16 bases. The CDR3 runs to 13 residues. The CDR3 bases are TGTGCCAGCGGGGTCACGAAGTGGAACGAGCAGTACTTC. Protein: CASGVTKWNEQYF.

Note on this clonotype: The junction and the germline gene differ at one end; a read error may be behind it. The rearrangement joins TRBV6-1 to TRBJ2-5; D may be TRBD1 (6 bases). CDR3 length: 14 residues. CDR1 is MNHNS and CDR2 is SASEGT in the germline V gene. For the CDR3, the DNA is TGTGCCAGCACCCCTACAGGGAGCTTAGAGACCAAGTACTTC. Its protein product is CASTPTGSLETKYF.

This clonotype was observed at least ten times. The chain has TRBV28 and TRBJ1-2; TRBD1 agrees at 12 bases. The germline V gene has CDR1 MDHEN and CDR2 SYDVKM. The CDR3 is 17 residues long. V lost 2 bases and J lost 2; bases outside the gene matches: 6. CDR3 residues: CASSLLPGQGANYGYTF. CDR3 in DNA: TGTGCCAGCAGTTTACTCCCGGGACAGGGGGCGAACTATGGCTACACCTTC.